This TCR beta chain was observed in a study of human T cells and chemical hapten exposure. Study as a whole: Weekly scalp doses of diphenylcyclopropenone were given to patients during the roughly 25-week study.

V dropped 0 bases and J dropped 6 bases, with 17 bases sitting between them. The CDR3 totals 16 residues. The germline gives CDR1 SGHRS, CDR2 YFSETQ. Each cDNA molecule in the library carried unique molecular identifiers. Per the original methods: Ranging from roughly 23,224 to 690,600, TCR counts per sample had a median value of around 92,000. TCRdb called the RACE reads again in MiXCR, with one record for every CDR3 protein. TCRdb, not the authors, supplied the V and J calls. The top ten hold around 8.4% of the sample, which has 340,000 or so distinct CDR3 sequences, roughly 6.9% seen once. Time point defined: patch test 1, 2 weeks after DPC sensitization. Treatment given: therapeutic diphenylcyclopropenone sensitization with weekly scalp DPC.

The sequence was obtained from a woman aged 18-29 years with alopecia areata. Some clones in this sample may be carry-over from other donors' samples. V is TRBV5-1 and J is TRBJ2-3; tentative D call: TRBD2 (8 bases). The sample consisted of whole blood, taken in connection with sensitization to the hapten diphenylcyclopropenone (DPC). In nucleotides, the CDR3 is TGCGCCAGCAGCTTGGCCGGGAGGGGGCAAGGTGATACGCAGTATTTT. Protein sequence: CASSLAGRGQGDTQYF. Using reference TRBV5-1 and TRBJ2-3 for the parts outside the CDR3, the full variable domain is KAGVTQTPRYLIKTRGQQVTLSCSPISGHRSVSWYQQTPGQGLQFLFEYFSETQRNKGNFPGRFSGRQFSNSRSEMNVSTLELGDSALYLCASSLAGRGQGDTQYFGPGTRLTVL.